This T cell receptor (beta chain) stems from a study of blood T cell repertoires in COVID-19. Unmatched junction bases numbered 9, after V lost 4 bases and J lost 5 bases. The length of the CDR3 is 16 residues. Germline V gene lookup returns CDR1 MNHNS and CDR2 SASEGT. TCRdb keeps only in-frame clones here, not all; method: immunoSEQ multiplex PCR. The sample contains 110,000 or so clones, 84% of which appear only once. This chain joins TRBV6-1 and TRBJ2-1; 9 bases fit TRBD1. Material: peripheral blood. This clonotype originated in a woman in her 50s with acute or convalescent COVID-19. CDR3: CASSGTGTGSHNEQFF. The DNA of the CDR3 is TGTGCCAGCAGTGGGACCGGGACAGGGTCGCACAATGAGCAGTTCTTC.